This T cell receptor beta chain was identified during a study of CD8 T cells in ankylosing spondylitis. From the 5' RACE reads, TCRdb called clonotypes with MiXCR, one entry per CDR3 protein. The sample has 17,000 or so distinct CDR3 sequences, under 8.5% seen once. V lost 3 bases to trimming and J lost 5 bases, with 17 bases between them. The CDR3 consists of 15 residues. Germline V gene lookup returns CDR1 SGHRS and CDR2 YFSETQ. This clonotype appeared many times. The rearrangement links TRBV5-1 to TRBJ2-5; D remains ambiguous. The sequence came from a male donor with ankylosing spondylitis or in good health (not recorded which). Sequenced: blood. The CDR3 spells CASSSEDGFLETQYF. As DNA, the CDR3 is TGCGCCAGCAGCTCTGAGGATGGGTTCTTGGAGACCCAGTACTTC.